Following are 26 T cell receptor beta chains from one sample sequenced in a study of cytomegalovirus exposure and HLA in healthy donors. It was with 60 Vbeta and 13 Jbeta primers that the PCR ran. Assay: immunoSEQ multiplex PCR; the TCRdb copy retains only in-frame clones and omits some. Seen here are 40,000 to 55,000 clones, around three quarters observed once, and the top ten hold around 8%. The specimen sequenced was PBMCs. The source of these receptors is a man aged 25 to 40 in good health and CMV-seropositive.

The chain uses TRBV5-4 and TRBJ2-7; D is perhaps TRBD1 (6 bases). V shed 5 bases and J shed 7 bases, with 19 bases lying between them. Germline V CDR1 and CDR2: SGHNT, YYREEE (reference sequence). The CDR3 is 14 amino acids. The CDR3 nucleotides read TGTGCCAGCAGTTCAAACAGGGCCGGTCGTGAGCAGTACTTC. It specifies CASSSNRAGREQYF.

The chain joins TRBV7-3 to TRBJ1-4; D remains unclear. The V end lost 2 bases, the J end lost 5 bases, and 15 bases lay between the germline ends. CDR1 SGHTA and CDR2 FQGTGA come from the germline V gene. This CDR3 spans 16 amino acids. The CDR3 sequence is CASSLGSNPGNEKLFF. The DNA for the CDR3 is TGTGCCAGCAGCTTAGGGAGTAACCCCGGAAATGAAAAACTGTTTTTT.

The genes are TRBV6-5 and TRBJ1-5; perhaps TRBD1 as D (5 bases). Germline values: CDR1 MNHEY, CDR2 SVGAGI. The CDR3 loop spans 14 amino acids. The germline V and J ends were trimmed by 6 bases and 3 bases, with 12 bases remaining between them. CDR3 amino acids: CASSSGFFNQPQHF. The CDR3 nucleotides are TGTGCCAGCAGCTCAGGGTTCTTCAATCAGCCCCAGCATTTT.

The CDR3 bases are TGTGCCATCAGTGTAGTGGCAGGGGGATCAGTTGTCGGTGAGCAGTTCTTC. It is translated as CAISVVAGGSVVGEQFF. V is TRBV10-3 and J is TRBJ2-1; TRBD1 matches at 7 bases. Germline loops: CDR1 ENHRY, CDR2 SYGVKD. The length of the CDR3 is 17 residues. V lost 4 bases to trimming and J lost 9 bases; unmatched junction nucleotides: 18.

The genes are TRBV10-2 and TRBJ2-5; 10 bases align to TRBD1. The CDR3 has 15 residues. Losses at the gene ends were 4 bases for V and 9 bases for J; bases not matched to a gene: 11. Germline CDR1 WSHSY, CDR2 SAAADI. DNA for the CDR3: TGCGCCAGCAGTGTTCCGGGACAGGGGACTTTGGCCCAGTACTTC. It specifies CASSVPGQGTLAQYF.

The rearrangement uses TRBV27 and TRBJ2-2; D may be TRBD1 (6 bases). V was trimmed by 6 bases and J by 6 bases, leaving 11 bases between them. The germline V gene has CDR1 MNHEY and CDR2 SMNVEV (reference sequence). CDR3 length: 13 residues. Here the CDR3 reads CASRAGVPGELFF. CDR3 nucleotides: TGTGCCAGCAGGGCAGGGGTGCCCGGGGAGCTGTTTTTT.

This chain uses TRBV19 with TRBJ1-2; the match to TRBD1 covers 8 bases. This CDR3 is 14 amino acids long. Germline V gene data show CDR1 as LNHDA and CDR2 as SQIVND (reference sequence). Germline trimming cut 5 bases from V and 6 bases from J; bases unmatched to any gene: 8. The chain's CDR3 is CASSSDREGHGYTF. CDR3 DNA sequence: TGTGCCAGTAGTTCGGACAGGGAAGGGCATGGCTACACCTTC.

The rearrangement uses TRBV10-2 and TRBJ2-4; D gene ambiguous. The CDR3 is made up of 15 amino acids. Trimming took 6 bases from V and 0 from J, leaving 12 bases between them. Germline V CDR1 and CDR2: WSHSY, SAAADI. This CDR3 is CASRAGQIAKNIQYF. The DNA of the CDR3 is TGCGCCAGCAGAGCTGGGCAGATAGCCAAAAACATTCAGTACTTC.

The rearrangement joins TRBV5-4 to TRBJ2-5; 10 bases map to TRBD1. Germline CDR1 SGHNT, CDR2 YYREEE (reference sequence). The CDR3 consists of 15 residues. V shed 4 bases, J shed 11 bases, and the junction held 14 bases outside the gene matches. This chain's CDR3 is CASSTGRDRGTRQYF. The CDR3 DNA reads TGTGCCAGCAGCACGGGAAGGGACAGGGGCACGCGGCAGTACTTC. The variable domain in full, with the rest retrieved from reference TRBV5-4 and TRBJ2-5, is ETGVTQSPTHLIKTRGQQVTLRCSSQSGHNTVSWYQQALGQGPQFIFQYYREEENGRGNFPPRFSGLQFPNYSSELNVNALELDDSALYLCASSTGRDRGTRQYFGPGTRLLVL.

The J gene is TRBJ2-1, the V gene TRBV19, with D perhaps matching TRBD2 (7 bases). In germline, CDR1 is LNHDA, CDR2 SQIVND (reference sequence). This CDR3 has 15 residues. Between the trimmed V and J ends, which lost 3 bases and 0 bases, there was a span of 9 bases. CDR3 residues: CASSMRGGSYNEQFF. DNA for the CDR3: TGTGCCAGTAGTATGAGGGGGGGCTCCTACAATGAGCAGTTCTTC.

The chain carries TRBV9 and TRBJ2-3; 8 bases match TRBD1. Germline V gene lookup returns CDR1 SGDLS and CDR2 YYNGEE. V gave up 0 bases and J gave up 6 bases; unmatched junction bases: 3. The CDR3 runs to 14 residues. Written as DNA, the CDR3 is TGTGCCAGCAGCGTAGGCAGGGGGCGCGATACGCAGTATTTT. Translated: CASSVGRGRDTQYF.

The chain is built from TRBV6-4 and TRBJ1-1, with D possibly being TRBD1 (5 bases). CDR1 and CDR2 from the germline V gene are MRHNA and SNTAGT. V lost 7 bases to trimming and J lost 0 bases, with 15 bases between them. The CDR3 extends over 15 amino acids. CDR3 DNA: TGTGCCAGCAAAGAACAGGCGATAATGAACACTGAAGCTTTCTTT. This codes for CASKEQAIMNTEAFF.

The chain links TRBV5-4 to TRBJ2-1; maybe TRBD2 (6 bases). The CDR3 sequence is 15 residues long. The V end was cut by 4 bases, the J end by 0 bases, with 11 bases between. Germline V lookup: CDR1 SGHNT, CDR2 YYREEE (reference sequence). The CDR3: CASSLGGASYNEQFF. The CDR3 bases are TGTGCCAGCAGCCTTGGAGGGGCCTCCTACAATGAGCAGTTCTTC.

CDR3 bases: TGTGCCAGTAGTATAGGAGATTTTCGAGAGACCCAGTACTTC. The encoded protein is CASSIGDFRETQYF. The chain employs TRBV19 and TRBJ2-5, with unresolved D. Trimming left V 1 base short and J 4 bases short, with 10 bases between. Germline V CDR1 and CDR2: LNHDA, SQIVND (reference sequence). The CDR3 runs to 14 residues. The variable domain in full, with the rest retrieved from reference TRBV19 and TRBJ2-5, is DGGITQSPKYLFRKEGQNVTLSCEQNLNHDAMYWYRQDPGQGLRLIYYSQIVNDFQKGDIAEGYSVSREKKESFPLTVTSAQKNPTAFYLCASSIGDFRETQYFGPGTRLLVL.

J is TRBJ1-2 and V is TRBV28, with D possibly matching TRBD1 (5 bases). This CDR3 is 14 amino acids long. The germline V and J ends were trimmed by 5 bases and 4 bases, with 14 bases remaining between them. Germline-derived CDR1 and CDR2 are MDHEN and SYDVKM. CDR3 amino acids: CASSLTTVLYGYTF. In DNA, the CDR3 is TGTGCCAGCAGTCTAACGACAGTGCTCTATGGCTACACCTTC.

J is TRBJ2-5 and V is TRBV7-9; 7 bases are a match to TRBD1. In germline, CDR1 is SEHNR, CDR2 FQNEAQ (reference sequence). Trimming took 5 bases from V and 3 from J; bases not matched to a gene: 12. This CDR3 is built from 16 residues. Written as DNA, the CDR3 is TGTGCCAGCAGCAATACCAGAGGGGGCGCGAAAGAGACCCAGTACTTC. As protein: CASSNTRGGAKETQYF.

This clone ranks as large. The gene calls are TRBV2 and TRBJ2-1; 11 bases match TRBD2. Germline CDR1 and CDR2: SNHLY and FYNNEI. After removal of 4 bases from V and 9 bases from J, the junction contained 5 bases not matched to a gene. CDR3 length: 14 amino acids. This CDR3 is CASSASSGGSEQFF. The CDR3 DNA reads TGTGCCAGCAGTGCTTCTAGCGGGGGGTCTGAGCAGTTCTTC.

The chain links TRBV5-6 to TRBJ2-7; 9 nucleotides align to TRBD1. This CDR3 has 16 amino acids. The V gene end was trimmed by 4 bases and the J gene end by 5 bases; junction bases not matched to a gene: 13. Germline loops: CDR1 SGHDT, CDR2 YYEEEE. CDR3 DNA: TGTGCCAGCAGCCTCCTAGGGGGGGACAGGGACAACGAGCAGTACTTC. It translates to CASSLLGGDRDNEQYF.

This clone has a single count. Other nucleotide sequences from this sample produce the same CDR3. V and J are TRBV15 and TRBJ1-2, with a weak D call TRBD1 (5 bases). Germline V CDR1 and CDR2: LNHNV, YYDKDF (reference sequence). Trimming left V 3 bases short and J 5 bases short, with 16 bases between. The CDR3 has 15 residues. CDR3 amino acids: CATSRDTQGSYGYTF. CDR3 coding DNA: TGTGCCACCAGCAGGGACACTCAGGGATCGTATGGCTACACCTTC.

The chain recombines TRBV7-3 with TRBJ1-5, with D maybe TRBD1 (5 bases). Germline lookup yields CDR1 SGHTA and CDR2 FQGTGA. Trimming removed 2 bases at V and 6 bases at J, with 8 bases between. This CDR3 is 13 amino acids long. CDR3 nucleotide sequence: TGTGCCAGCAGCTTACGCGGGGGTCAGCCCCAGCATTTT. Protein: CASSLRGGQPQHF. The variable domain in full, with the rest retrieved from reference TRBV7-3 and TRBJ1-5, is GAGVSQTPSNKVTEKGKYVELRCDPISGHTALYWYRQSLGQGPEFLIYFQGTGAADDSGLPNDRFFAVRPEGSVSTLKIQRTERGDSAVYLCASSLRGGQPQHFGDGTRLSIL.

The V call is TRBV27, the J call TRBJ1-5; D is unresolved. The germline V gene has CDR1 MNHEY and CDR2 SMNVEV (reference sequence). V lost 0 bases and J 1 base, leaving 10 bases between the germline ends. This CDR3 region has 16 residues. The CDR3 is CASSLSEVLSNQPQHF. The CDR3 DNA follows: TGTGCCAGCAGTTTATCGGAGGTCCTAAGCAATCAGCCCCAGCATTTT.

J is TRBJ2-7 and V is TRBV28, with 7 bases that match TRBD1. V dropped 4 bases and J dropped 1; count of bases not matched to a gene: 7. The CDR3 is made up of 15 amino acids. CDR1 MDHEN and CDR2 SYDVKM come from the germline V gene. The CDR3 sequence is CASSSQGVGSYEQYF. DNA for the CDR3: TGTGCCAGCAGTTCCCAGGGGGTCGGGTCCTACGAGCAGTACTTC.

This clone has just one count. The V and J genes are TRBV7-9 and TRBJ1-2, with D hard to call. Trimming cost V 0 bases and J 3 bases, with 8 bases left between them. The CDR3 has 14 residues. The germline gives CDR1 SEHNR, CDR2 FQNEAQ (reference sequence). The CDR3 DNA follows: TGTGCCAGCAGCTTAGCTGGCGGATACTATGGCTACACCTTC. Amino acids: CASSLAGGYYGYTF.

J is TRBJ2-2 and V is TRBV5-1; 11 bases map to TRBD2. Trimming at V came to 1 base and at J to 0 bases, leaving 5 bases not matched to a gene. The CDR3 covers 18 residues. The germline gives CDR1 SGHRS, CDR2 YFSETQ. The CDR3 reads CASSLLAGGSTNTGELFF. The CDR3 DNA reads TGCGCCAGCAGCTTGCTAGCGGGGGGTTCTACGAACACCGGGGAGCTGTTTTTT. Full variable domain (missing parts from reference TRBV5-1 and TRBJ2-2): KAGVTQTPRYLIKTRGQQVTLSCSPISGHRSVSWYQQTPGQGLQFLFEYFSETQRNKGNFPGRFSGRQFSNSRSEMNVSTLELGDSALYLCASSLLAGGSTNTGELFFGEGSRLTVL.

The CDR3 is CASSKNPAAGGSRNQPQHF. As DNA, the CDR3 is TGTGCCAGCAGCAAAAACCCGGCCGCAGGGGGTTCTCGCAATCAGCCCCAGCATTTT. V is TRBV5-6 and J is TRBJ1-5; TRBD1 matches 7 bases. Trimming took 4 bases from V and 2 from J; bases not matched to a gene: 18. The CDR3 has 19 amino acids. Germline V lookup: CDR1 SGHDT, CDR2 YYEEEE. Looking up the rest from reference TRBV5-6 and TRBJ1-5 gives the full variable domain: DAGVTQSPTHLIKTRGQQVTLRCSPKSGHDTVSWYQQALGQGPQFIFQYYEEEERQRGNFPDRFSGHQFPNYSSELNVNALLLGDSALYLCASSKNPAAGGSRNQPQHFGDGTRLSIL.

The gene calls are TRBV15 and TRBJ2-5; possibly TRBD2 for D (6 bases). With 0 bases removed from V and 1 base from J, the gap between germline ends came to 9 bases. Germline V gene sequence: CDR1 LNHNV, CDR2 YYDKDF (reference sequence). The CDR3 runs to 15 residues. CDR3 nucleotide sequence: TGTGCCACCAGCAGAGAGGGGGGTCCCCAAGAGACCCAGTACTTC. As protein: CATSREGGPQETQYF.